A selection of T cell receptor beta chains follows, all from one sample in a study of T cell clonotyping in hematopoietic cell transplantation. Repertoires were generated with immunoSEQ multiplex PCR, while TCRdb's copy carries only in-frame clones and drops some. This table has 4,200 or so clones, about 80% appearing once. The specimen was peripheral blood mononuclear cells, collected 100 days after allogeneic stem cell transplant. The source of these receptors is a male patient aged 50 or older who had an allogeneic stem cell transplant from an unrelated donor, so the T cells may come from the graft donor. Some clones in this sample may be carry-over from other donors' samples. Both conserved end residues are part of each CDR3. The D gene is left open where the match is weak. Only some rows state a clone size, as once, few, many or a class for expanded clones.

>TRBJ1-6|13|TRBV25-1|NA|TRBD1
TGTGCCAGCAGACAGGGGATCAATTCACCCCTCCACTTT
CASRQGINSPLHF
>TRBJ2-2|13|TRBV6-6|NA|NA
NA
CASSSSNTGELFF
>TRBJ2-7|15|TRBV30|few|NA
TGTGCCTGGAGTGTAATGTTGGGGAACTACGACGAGCAGTACTTC
CAWSVMLGNYDEQYF
>TRBJ2-7|16|TRBV7-9|NA|NA
TGTGCCAGCAGCTTGTCCCTCGGTAGACACTCCTACGAGCAGTACTTC
CASSLSLGRHSYEQYF
>TRBJ1-2|14|TRBV5-6|NA|TRBD1
TGTGCCAGCAGCCAACAGGGGACTCGCTATGGCTACACCTTC
CASSQQGTRYGYTF
>TRBJ1-4|15|TRBV11-2|NA|NA
TGTGCCAGCAGCTTAGATACAGGGCGTAATGAAAAACTGTTTTTT
CASSLDTGRNEKLFF
>TRBJ1-2|15|TRBV4-1|NA|NA
TGCGCCAGCAGCCCGGTGGGGGGAGCTAACTATGGCTACACCTTC
CASSPVGGANYGYTF
>TRBJ2-7|14|TRBV5-1|NA|NA
TGCGCCAGCAGCCCTCCGGGACAAAGCTACGAGCAGTACTTC
CASSPPGQSYEQYF
>TRBJ1-1|15|TRBV28|NA|NA
TGTGCCAGCAGGCTAGGAGGGTCCCTGAACACTGAAGCTTTCTTT
CASRLGGSLNTEAFF
>TRBJ2-3|14|TRBV4-1|large|NA
TGCGCCAGCAGCCAAGATATCGGGGCAGATACGCAGTATTTT
CASSQDIGADTQYF
>TRBJ2-3|10|TRBV29-1|few|NA
TGCAGCGCCACGGGGGAGGCGCAGTATTTT
CSATGEAQYF
>TRBJ2-7|13|TRBV29-1|few|NA
TGCAGCGTCCATGAGGGTCTTGGGGGGGAGCAGTACTTC
CSVHEGLGGEQYF
>TRBJ1-6|15|TRBV6-5|NA|TRBD1
TGTGCCAGCAGCCCCTCGACAGGGCGGAATTCACCCCTCCACTTT
CASSPSTGRNSPLHF
>TRBJ2-7|13|TRBV7-2|NA|NA
TGTAATCAAAGTGGGGTGAGTTTGGACGAGCAGTACTTC
CNQSGVSLDEQYF
>TRBJ2-5|15|TRBV15|once|TRBD1
TGTGCCACCAGCAGAGGGACAGGGGGCGCAGAGACCCAGTACTTC
CATSRGTGGAETQYF
>TRBJ2-4|15|TRBV11-3|NA|TRBD1
TGTGCCAGCAGCCTCGACAGGGTCTCCAAAAACATTCAGTACTTC
CASSLDRVSKNIQYF
>TRBJ1-6|17|TRBV7-2|NA|NA
TGTGCCAGCAGCTTAGCGACGATTAGCTCCTATAATTCACCCCTCCACTTT
CASSLATISSYNSPLHF
>TRBJ2-1|13|TRBV29-1|NA|NA
TGCAGCGTGGGATCAGGGGAGGACGGTGAGCAGTTCTTC
CSVGSGEDGEQFF
>TRBJ2-2|17|TRBV5-4|few|NA
TGTGCCAGCAGCTCCGCGCGGGCGGGGGCCTACACCGGGGAGCTGTTTTTT
CASSSARAGAYTGELFF
>TRBJ2-7|15|TRBV11-2|once|TRBD1
TGCGCCAGCAGCCAGGGACAGGGGGAGGGGTACGAGCAGTACTTC
CASSQGQGEGYEQYF
>TRBJ2-7|13|TRBV5-6|NA|NA
TGTGCCAGCAGCGTATCCCCGGCCCGCGAGCAGTACTTC
CASSVSPAREQYF
>TRBJ2-1|16|TRBV7-2|NA|TRBD2
TGTGCCAGCAGCTTAGATCCTAGCGGGAGTTTGAATGAGCAGTTCTTC
CASSLDPSGSLNEQFF
>TRBJ1-5|17|TRBV10-3|NA|NA
TGTGCCAGCAGTGAAGGTCAGAGTCCTTATAGCAATCAGCCCCAGCATTTT
CASSEGQSPYSNQPQHF
>TRBJ2-5|15|TRBV29-1|NA|TRBD1
TGCAGCGTTGAAGACGACAGGGTGCCCGAGGAGACCCAGTACTTC
CSVEDDRVPEETQYF
>TRBJ2-3|15|TRBV6-6|NA|TRBD2
TGTGCCAGCAGTTACCGGGGAGGGACGACAGATACGCAGTATTTT
CASSYRGGTTDTQYF
>TRBJ2-1|15|TRBV14|few|TRBD1
TGTGCCAGCAGCCGCAACAGGGGGCCCTACAATGAGCAGTTCTTC
CASSRNRGPYNEQFF